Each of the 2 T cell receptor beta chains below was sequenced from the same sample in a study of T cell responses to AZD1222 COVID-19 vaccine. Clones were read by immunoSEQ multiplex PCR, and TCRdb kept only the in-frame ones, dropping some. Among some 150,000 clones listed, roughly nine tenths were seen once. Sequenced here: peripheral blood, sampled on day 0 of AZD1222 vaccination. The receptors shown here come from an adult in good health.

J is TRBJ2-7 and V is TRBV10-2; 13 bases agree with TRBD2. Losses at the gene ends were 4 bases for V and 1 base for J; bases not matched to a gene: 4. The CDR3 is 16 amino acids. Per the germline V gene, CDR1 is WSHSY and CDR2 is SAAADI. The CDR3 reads CASSAGTSGMSYEQYF. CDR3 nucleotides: TGCGCCAGCAGTGCTGGGACTAGCGGGATGTCCTACGAGCAGTACTTC.

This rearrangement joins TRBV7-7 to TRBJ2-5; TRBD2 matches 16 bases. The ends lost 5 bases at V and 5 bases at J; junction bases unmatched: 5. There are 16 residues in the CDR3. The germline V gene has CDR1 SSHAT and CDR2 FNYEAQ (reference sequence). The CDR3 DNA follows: TGTGCCAGCAGCCCTGGGACTAGCGGGAGGGGGGAGACCCAGTACTTC. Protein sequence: CASSPGTSGRGETQYF.